The 30 T cell receptor beta chains given below trace back to one sample, sequenced in a study of T cells after yellow fever vaccination. TCRdb processed the 5' RACE reads anew with MiXCR; each CDR3 protein has one entry. The data hold 250,000 to 350,000 distinct CDR3 sequences, with around 4.5% observed a single time. This specimen consisted of PBMCs, obtained 15 days after the yellow fever booster vaccination. The receptor source for this set is a man younger than 30 who received the YFV17D yellow fever vaccine.

The chain combines TRBV3-1 with TRBJ1-6; a weak D match, TRBD1 (6 bases). This CDR3 contains 14 residues. Trimming cost V 4 bases and J 10 bases, with 14 bases left between them. Per germline, CDR1 LGHDT and CDR2 YNNKEL (reference sequence). CDR3 residues: CASSPSRGRSPLHF. CDR3 in DNA: TGTGCCAGCAGCCCCAGCAGGGGTAGGTCACCCCTCCACTTT.

This clonotype was recorded many times. This sequence joins TRBV20-1 and TRBJ2-5; D is unresolved. The V gene lost 6 bases and the J gene lost 5 bases, with 13 bases spanning the gap. The length of the CDR3 is 12 residues. Germline V gene lookup returns CDR1 DFQATT and CDR2 SNEGSKA (reference sequence). CDR3 nucleotides: TGCAGTGCCCCGGTACGCCTTGAGACCCAGTACTTC. This sequence encodes CSAPVRLETQYF.

The chain recombines TRBV7-3 with TRBJ1-1; possible D gene TRBD1, 5 bases. Trimming shortened V by 5 bases and J by 5 bases, and 18 bases separated the two germline ends. This CDR3 is 15 amino acids long. CDR1 is SGHTA and CDR2 is FQGTGA in the germline V gene. This CDR3 reads CASSPYGHRRTEAFF. In nucleotides, the CDR3 is TGTGCCAGCAGCCCCTATGGACACCGGAGGACTGAAGCTTTCTTT.

This clonotype was seen ten or more times. The chain carries TRBV20-1 and TRBJ1-1; D is ambiguous. Per germline, CDR1 DFQATT and CDR2 SNEGSKA (reference sequence). The CDR3 loop spans 11 amino acids. The DNA for the CDR3 is TGCAGCCCCGTAGGAGAAACTGAAGCTTTCTTT. Encoded protein: CSPVGETEAFF.

This clonotype was observed a handful of times. The gene calls are TRBV5-1 and TRBJ1-5; D may be TRBD1 (5 bases). This CDR3 is 14 amino acids long. Trimming took off 2 bases at V and 5 bases at J, with 11 bases between the two ends. CDR1 is SGHRS, CDR2 YFSETQ, per germline. This CDR3 reads CASSLEGPHQPQHF. The CDR3 DNA follows: TGCGCCAGCAGCTTAGAGGGGCCCCATCAGCCCCAGCATTTT.

This clonotype was counted between two and nine times. The rearrangement uses TRBV4-3 and TRBJ2-3; 9 bases are a match to TRBD2. The CDR3 runs to 18 residues. The germline CDR1 and CDR2 sequences are LGHNA and YSLEER. Trimming took 1 base from V and 0 from J; bases not matched to a gene: 8. CDR3: CASSQVLAGSTSTDTQYF. The DNA for the CDR3 is TGCGCCAGCAGCCAAGTACTAGCGGGTAGCACTAGCACAGATACGCAGTATTTT.

V gene TRBV27 combines with J gene TRBJ2-6; D perhaps matches TRBD1 (6 bases). V was pared by 5 bases and J by 4 bases, with 15 bases between. The CDR3 runs 16 residues. CDR1 is MNHEY, CDR2 SMNVEV, per germline (reference sequence). The CDR3 here is CASSTNRDGGANVLTF. CDR3 in DNA: TGTGCCAGCAGTACGAACAGGGATGGGGGGGCCAACGTCCTGACTTTC.

J is TRBJ1-5 and V is TRBV15, with D hard to call. Between the trimmed V and J ends, which lost 0 bases and 3 bases, there was a span of 9 bases. The germline V gene encodes CDR1 LNHNV and CDR2 YYDKDF (reference sequence). There are 15 residues in the CDR3. This CDR3 reads CATSRDRGYNQPQHF. Here the CDR3 DNA reads TGTGCCACCAGCAGAGATCGGGGTTACAATCAGCCCCAGCATTTT.

This clonotype has just a few counts. The V call is TRBV7-3, the J call TRBJ2-3; D call uncertain. V lost 4 bases and J lost 2, with 19 bases in between. Germline V gene data show CDR1 as SGHTA and CDR2 as FQGTGA. There are 17 residues in the CDR3. The CDR3 nucleotides read TGTGCCAGCAGCTACGCTACCCACGCGGAACACACAGATACGCAGTATTTT. Translation: CASSYATHAEHTDTQYF.

The chain employs TRBV6-5 and TRBJ2-3; 10 nucleotides match TRBD1. Germline CDR1 is MNHEY and CDR2 is SVGAGI. The V gene end was trimmed by 10 bases and the J gene end by 9 bases; junction bases not matched to a gene: 16. CDR3 length: 15 amino acids. This CDR3 reads CATTQTGGRGGTQYF. The CDR3 DNA sequence: TGTGCCACCACACAGACAGGGGGCAGGGGAGGGACGCAGTATTTT.

This clonotype has a handful of counts. The chain has TRBV18 and TRBJ2-7; 10 nucleotides agree with TRBD1. Germline values: CDR1 KGHSH, CDR2 LQKENI. V lost 0 bases and J lost 6; bases outside the gene matches: 5. CDR3 length: 15 residues. The CDR3: CASSPPTGTGVEQYF. CDR3 sequence (DNA): TGTGCCAGCTCACCACCCACCGGGACAGGGGTCGAGCAGTACTTC.

This clonotype was counted only a few times. The CDR3 region is CASSLAAAGAVEQFF. The DNA for the CDR3 is TGCGCCAGCAGCTTGGCCGCGGCAGGGGCGGTTGAGCAGTTCTTC. This chain links TRBV5-1 with TRBJ2-1; D perhaps matches TRBD1 (6 bases). From germline, CDR1 is SGHRS and CDR2 YFSETQ. The CDR3 extends over 15 amino acids. Trimming pared 0 bases from V and 9 bases from J, leaving 16 bases between.

The sample holds many counts of this clonotype. The chain couples TRBV7-2 to TRBJ1-1; D remains unclear. The CDR3 contains 14 residues. CDR1 and CDR2 from the germline V gene are SGHTA and FQGNSA. Trimming cost V 5 bases and J 0 bases, with 10 bases left between them. CDR3 region: CASSRAAMNTEAFF. The CDR3 nucleotides read TGTGCCAGCAGCCGGGCAGCGATGAACACTGAAGCTTTCTTT.

The chain combines TRBV13 with TRBJ2-3, with 9 bases matching TRBD2. With 3 bases clipped from V and 1 base from J, the junction kept 11 bases outside the gene matches. This CDR3 has 18 amino acids. In germline, CDR1 is PRHDT, CDR2 FYEKMQ (reference sequence). CDR3 residues: CASSFLSWERGGTDTQYF. In nucleotides, the CDR3 is TGTGCCAGCAGCTTCCTCTCCTGGGAGCGGGGGGGCACAGATACGCAGTATTTT.

This clonotype has a count of ten or more. This chain joins TRBV7-6 and TRBJ1-4; D might be TRBD1 (5 bases). Germline lookup yields CDR1 SGHVS and CDR2 FNYEAQ. V was cut by 0 bases and J by 3 bases, with 11 bases left in between. The CDR3 covers 16 residues. The CDR3 sequence is CASSLAPGLANEKLFF. In DNA, the CDR3 is TGTGCCAGCAGCTTAGCCCCAGGGTTAGCTAATGAAAAACTGTTTTTT.

There are a few counts of this clonotype. This chain joins TRBV5-1 and TRBJ1-2, with D tentatively TRBD1 (5 bases). The CDR3 totals 14 residues. The V and J ends lost 0 bases and 4 bases respectively, with 10 bases between them. CDR1 and CDR2 (germline): SGHRS, YFSETQ. CDR3 protein: CASSLEQGGYGYTF. In DNA, the CDR3 is TGCGCCAGCAGCTTGGAGCAGGGCGGCTATGGCTACACCTTC.

This clonotype appeared many times. The chain uses TRBV9 and TRBJ1-2; 12 bases map to TRBD1. This CDR3 spans 18 amino acids. CDR1 and CDR2 from the germline V gene are SGDLS and YYNGEE. V trimming: 4 bases; J trimming: 5 bases; junction bases outside the gene matches: 15. CDR3 in DNA: TGTGCCAGCAGCACACAGATTGACCGGGACAGGGGGCTATATGGCTACACCTTC. It yields the protein CASSTQIDRDRGLYGYTF.

This clonotype was detected ten times or more. The CDR3 loop reads CASSQVPGTYEQYV. The DNA of the CDR3 is TGCGCCAGCAGCCAGGTACCAGGGACCTACGAGCAGTACGTC. This rearrangement joins TRBV4-1 to TRBJ2-7, with a weak D call TRBD1 (5 bases). Per germline, CDR1 MGHRA and CDR2 YSYEKL. Trimming took 3 bases from V and 2 from J, leaving 11 bases between them. This CDR3 has 14 residues.

In this sample, this clonotype turned up many times. V gene TRBV7-9 combines with J gene TRBJ2-4; D gene uncertain. Germline V lookup: CDR1 SEHNR, CDR2 FQNEAQ (reference sequence). Trimming cost V 1 base and J 0 bases, with 7 bases left between them. This CDR3 contains 15 residues. CDR3 nucleotide sequence: TGTGCCAGCAGCTTAGTAAGCCTAGCCAAAAACATTCAGTACTTC. Translated, it gives CASSLVSLAKNIQYF. Full variable domain (missing parts from reference TRBV7-9 and TRBJ2-4): DTGVSQNPRHKITKRGQNVTFRCDPISEHNRLYWYRQTLGQGPEFLTYFQNEAQLEKSRLLSDRFSAERPKGSFSTLEIQRTEQGDSAMYLCASSLVSLAKNIQYFGAGTRLSVL.

The chain couples TRBV2 to TRBJ2-7; the D gene is possibly TRBD1 (6 bases). Trimming removed 5 bases from V and 4 bases from J, with 12 bases in between. Germline V gene lookup returns CDR1 SNHLY and CDR2 FYNNEI. The CDR3 is made up of 13 amino acids. The CDR3 sequence is CASSKTGQYEQYV. CDR3 sequence (DNA): TGTGCCAGCAGTAAGACAGGACAGTACGAGCAGTACGTC.

This clonotype has just a few counts. V and J are TRBV5-1 and TRBJ2-3, with 10 bases identical to TRBD2. V was clipped by 4 bases and J by 2 bases; unmatched bases: 10. The CDR3 covers 17 residues. Germline lookup yields CDR1 SGHRS and CDR2 YFSETQ. CDR3 loop: CASSAQPLAGDTDTQYF. CDR3 DNA: TGCGCCAGCAGCGCCCAACCCCTAGCGGGGGACACAGATACGCAGTATTTT.

This clonotype came up many times. The chain couples TRBV5-6 to TRBJ2-7; D uncertain. The CDR3 is 13 residues long. V was pared by 4 bases and J by 1 base, with 9 bases between. Germline V gene sequence: CDR1 SGHDT, CDR2 YYEEEE. The CDR3 nucleotides are TGTGCCAGCAGCCCAACGGGTTCCTACGAGCAGTACGTC. It codes for CASSPTGSYEQYV.

This clonotype was observed a handful of times. The chain has TRBV7-2 and TRBJ2-1; a weak D match, TRBD2 (7 bases). The V gene lost 5 bases and the J gene lost 9 bases, with 20 bases spanning the gap. The germline V gene has CDR1 SGHTA and CDR2 FQGNSA. The CDR3 totals 15 residues. Here the CDR3 reads CASSRWGGSLGEQFF. The CDR3 coding sequence is TGTGCCAGCAGCCGTTGGGGGGGCAGCCTTGGTGAGCAGTTCTTC.

This clonotype was detected only a few times. The chain combines TRBV5-1 with TRBJ2-5, with D possibly being TRBD1 (5 bases). This CDR3 is built from 14 residues. CDR1 is SGHRS and CDR2 is YFSETQ in the germline V gene. The V end lost 0 bases, the J end lost 3 bases, and 9 bases lay between the germline ends. CDR3 DNA sequence: TGCGCCAGCAGCTTGGATCAGGGCAAAGAGACCCAGTACTTC. This gives the protein CASSLDQGKETQYF.

This clonotype has at least ten counts. The V and J genes are TRBV9 and TRBJ2-3; D remains ambiguous. The germline V gene has CDR1 SGDLS and CDR2 YYNGEE. CDR3 length equals 16 residues. Trimming removed 0 bases from V and 0 bases from J, with 11 bases in between. The CDR3 sequence: CASSVAPAFSTDTQYF. The CDR3 nucleotides are TGTGCCAGCAGCGTAGCCCCAGCGTTTAGCACAGATACGCAGTATTTT.

This CDR3 is CASSLDAGGATEAFF. The CDR3 DNA reads as TGTGCCAGCAGCTTAGATGCGGGAGGTGCGACTGAAGCTTTCTTT. V gene TRBV11-2 combines with J gene TRBJ1-1; D is undetermined. CDR1 and CDR2 (germline): SGHAT, FQNNGV. The CDR3 is 15 amino acids. Trimming stripped 0 bases from V and 5 bases from J, with 13 bases between.

The chain is built from TRBV30 and TRBJ1-1; no reliable D call. Trimming removed 5 bases at V and 0 bases at J, with 16 bases between. CDR1 GTSNPN and CDR2 SVGIG come from the germline V gene (reference sequence). The CDR3 is made up of 15 amino acids. The CDR3 sequence is CAWYSARLMNTEAFF. The CDR3 bases are TGTGCCTGGTACTCGGCAAGACTAATGAACACTGAAGCTTTCTTT.

This clonotype was detected only a few times. CDR3: CASSQDPFLRNGYTF. CDR3 sequence (DNA): TGCGCCAGCAGCCAAGACCCATTCCTGCGAAATGGCTACACCTTC. The V call is TRBV4-3, the J call TRBJ1-2; the D is unclear. This CDR3 comprises 15 residues. V was clipped by 0 bases and J by 6 bases, with 14 bases between them. Germline CDR1 and CDR2: LGHNA and YSLEER.

This clonotype was seen a few times. V gene TRBV7-2 combines with J gene TRBJ1-3, with D possibly TRBD1 on 5 matching bases. Trimming took off 7 bases at V and 2 bases at J, with 9 bases between the two ends. The CDR3 spans 13 residues. CDR1 SGHTA and CDR2 FQGNSA come from the germline V gene. The CDR3 sequence is CASNRGAGNTIYF. In DNA form, the CDR3 reads TGTGCCAGCAACCGGGGGGCTGGAAACACCATATATTTT.

CDR3 sequence (DNA): TGTGCCAGCCGGGCTCTAGGTATCTACGAGCAGTACTTC. It specifies CASRALGIYEQYF. The V call is TRBV6-1, the J call TRBJ2-7, with no clear D. CDR1 MNHNS and CDR2 SASEGT come from the germline V gene. This CDR3 region has 13 residues. The V end lost 8 bases, the J end lost 3 bases, and 14 bases lay between the germline ends.